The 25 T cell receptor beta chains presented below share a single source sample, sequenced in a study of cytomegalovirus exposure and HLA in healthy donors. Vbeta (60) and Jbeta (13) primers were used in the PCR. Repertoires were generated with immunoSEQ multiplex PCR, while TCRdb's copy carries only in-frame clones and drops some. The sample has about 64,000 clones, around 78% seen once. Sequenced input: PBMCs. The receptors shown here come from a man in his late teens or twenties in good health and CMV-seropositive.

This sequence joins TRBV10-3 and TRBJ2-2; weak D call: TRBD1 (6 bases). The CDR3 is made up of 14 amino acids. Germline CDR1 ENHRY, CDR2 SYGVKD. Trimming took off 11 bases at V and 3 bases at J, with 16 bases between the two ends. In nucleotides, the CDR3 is TGTGCCGCCCGACAGGCCCCGGACACCGGGGAGCTGTTTTTT. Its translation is CAARQAPDTGELFF.

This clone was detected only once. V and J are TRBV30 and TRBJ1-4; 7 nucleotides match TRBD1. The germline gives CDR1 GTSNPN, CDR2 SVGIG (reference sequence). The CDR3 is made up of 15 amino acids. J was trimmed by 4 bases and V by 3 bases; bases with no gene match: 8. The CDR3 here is CAWSERDRVNEKLFF. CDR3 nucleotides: TGTGCCTGGAGCGAGAGGGACAGAGTTAATGAAAAACTGTTTTTT.

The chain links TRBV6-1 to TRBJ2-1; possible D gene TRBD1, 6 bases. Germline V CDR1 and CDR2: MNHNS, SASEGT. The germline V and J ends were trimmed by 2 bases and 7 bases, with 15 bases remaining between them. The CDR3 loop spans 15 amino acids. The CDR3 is CASSERGMYGNEQFF. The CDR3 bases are TGTGCCAGCAGTGAAAGGGGGATGTACGGAAATGAGCAGTTCTTC.

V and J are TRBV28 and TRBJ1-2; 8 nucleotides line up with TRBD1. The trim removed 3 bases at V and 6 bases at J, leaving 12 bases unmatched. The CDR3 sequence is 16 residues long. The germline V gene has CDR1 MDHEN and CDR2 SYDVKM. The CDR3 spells CASSFPLTGARDGYTF. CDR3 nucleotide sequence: TGTGCCAGCAGTTTCCCGCTGACAGGGGCGAGGGATGGCTACACCTTC.

The CDR3 nucleotides read TGCGCCAGCAGCTCGAGTCGAGCTAACTATGGCTACACCTTC. Encoded protein: CASSSSRANYGYTF. The chain uses TRBV5-1 and TRBJ1-2; D uncertain. This CDR3 is 14 amino acids long. Deletions cut 3 bases from V and 0 bases from J, with 9 bases between. Per the germline V gene, CDR1 is SGHRS and CDR2 is YFSETQ.

CDR3 region: CASSTGRRSEAFF. In DNA form, the CDR3 reads TGTGCCAGTAGTACAGGGAGGAGGTCGGAAGCTTTCTTT. The chain carries TRBV19 and TRBJ1-1; weak D call: TRBD1 (5 bases). Germline V gene lookup returns CDR1 LNHDA and CDR2 SQIVND (reference sequence). The CDR3 consists of 13 residues. V dropped 4 bases and J dropped 8 bases, with 14 bases sitting between them.

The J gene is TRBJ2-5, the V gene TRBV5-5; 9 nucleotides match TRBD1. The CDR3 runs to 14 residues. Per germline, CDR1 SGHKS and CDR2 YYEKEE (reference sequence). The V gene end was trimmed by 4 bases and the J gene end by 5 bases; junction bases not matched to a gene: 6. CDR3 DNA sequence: TGTGCCAGCAGCGCGGGACAGGGTGACGAGACCCAGTACTTC. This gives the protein CASSAGQGDETQYF.

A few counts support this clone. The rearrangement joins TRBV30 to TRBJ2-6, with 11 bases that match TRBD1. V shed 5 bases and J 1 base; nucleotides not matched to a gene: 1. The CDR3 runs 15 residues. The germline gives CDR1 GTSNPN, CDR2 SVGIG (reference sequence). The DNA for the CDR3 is TGTGCCTGGGGACAGGGGGCTTCTGGGGCCAACGTCCTGACTTTC. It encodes CAWGQGASGANVLTF.

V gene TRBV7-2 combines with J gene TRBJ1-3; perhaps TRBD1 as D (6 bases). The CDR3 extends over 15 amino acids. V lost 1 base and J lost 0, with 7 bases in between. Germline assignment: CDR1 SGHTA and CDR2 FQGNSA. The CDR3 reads CASSLEGGSGNTIYF. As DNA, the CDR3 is TGTGCCAGCAGCTTAGAAGGGGGCTCTGGAAACACCATATATTTT.

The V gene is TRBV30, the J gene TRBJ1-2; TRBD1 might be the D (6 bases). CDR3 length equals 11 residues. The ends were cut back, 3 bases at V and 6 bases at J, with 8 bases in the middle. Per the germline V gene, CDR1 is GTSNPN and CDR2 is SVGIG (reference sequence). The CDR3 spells CAWRPGDGYTF. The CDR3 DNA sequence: TGTGCCTGGAGGCCAGGGGATGGCTACACCTTC. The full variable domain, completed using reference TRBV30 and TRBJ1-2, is SQTIHQWPATLVQPVGSPLSLECTVEGTSNPNLYWYRQAAGRGLQLLFYSVGIGQISSEVPQNLSASRPQDRQFILSSKKLLLSDSGFYLCAWRPGDGYTFGSGTRLTVV.

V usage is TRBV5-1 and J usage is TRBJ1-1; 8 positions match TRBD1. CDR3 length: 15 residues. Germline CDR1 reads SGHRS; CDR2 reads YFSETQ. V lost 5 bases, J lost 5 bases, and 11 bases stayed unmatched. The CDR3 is CASSSIDRGKTEAFF. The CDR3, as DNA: TGCGCCAGCAGTTCGATTGACAGGGGAAAGACTGAAGCTTTCTTT.

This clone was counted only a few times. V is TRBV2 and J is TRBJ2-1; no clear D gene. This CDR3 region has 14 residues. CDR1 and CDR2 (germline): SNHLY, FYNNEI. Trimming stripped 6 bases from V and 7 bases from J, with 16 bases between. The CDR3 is CASSTRSGMNEQFF. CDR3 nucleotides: TGTGCCAGCAGCACAAGGTCAGGAATGAATGAGCAGTTCTTC.

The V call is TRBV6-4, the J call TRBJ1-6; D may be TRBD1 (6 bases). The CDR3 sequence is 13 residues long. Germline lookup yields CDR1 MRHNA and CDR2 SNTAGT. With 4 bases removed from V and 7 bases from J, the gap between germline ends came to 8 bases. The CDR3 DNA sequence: TGTGCCAGCAGTGTCACAGGGAATTCACCCCTCCACTTT. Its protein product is CASSVTGNSPLHF.

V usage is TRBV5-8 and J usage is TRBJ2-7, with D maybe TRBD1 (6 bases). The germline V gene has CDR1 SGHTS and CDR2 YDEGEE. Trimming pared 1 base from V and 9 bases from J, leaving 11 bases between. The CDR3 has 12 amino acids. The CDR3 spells CASSLSDRWQYF. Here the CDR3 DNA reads TGTGCCAGCAGCTTGTCTGACAGGTGGCAGTACTTC.

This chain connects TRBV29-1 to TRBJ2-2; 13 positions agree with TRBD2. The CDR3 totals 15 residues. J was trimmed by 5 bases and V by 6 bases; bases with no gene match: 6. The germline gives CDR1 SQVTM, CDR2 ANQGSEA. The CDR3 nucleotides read TGCAGCGTCGGACTAGCGGGAGTAGGAACCGGGGAGCTGTTTTTT. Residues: CSVGLAGVGTGELFF.

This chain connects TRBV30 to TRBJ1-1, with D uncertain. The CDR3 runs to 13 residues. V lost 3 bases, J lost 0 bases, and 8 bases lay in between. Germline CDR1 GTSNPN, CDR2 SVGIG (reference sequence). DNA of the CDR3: TGTGCCTGGAGCCAGGCTATGAACACTGAAGCTTTCTTT. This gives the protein CAWSQAMNTEAFF.

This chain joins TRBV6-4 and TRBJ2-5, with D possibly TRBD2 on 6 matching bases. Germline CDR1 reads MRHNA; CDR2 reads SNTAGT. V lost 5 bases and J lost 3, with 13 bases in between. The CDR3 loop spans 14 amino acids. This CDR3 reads CASSTGGSEETQYF. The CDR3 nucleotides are TGTGCCAGCAGTACTGGGGGGTCCGAAGAGACCCAGTACTTC.

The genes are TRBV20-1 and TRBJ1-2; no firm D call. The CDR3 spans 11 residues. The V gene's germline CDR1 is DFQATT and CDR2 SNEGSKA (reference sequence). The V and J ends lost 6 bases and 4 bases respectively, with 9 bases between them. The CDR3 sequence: CSAKPGYGYTF. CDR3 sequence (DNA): TGCAGTGCGAAACCAGGCTATGGCTACACCTTC.

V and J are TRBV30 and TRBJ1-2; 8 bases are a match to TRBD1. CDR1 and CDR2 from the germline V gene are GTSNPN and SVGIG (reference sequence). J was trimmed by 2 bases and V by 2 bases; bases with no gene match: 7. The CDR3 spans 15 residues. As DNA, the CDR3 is TGTGCCTGGAGTATCCCCGGACAGGGAAACTATGGCTACACCTTC. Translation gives CAWSIPGQGNYGYTF.

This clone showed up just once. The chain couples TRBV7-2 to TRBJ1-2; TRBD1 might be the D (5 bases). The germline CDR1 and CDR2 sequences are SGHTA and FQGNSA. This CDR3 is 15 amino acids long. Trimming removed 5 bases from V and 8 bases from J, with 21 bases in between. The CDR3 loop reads CASSQLGRASRGYTF. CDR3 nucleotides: TGTGCCAGCAGCCAGCTGGGCAGGGCTAGTAGAGGCTACACCTTC.

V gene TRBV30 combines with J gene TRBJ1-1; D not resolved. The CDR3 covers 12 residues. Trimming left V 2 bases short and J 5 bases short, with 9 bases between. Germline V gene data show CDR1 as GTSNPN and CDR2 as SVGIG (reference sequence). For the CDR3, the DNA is TGTGCCTGGAGTTCGGGGTGGACTGAAGCTTTCTTT. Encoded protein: CAWSSGWTEAFF.

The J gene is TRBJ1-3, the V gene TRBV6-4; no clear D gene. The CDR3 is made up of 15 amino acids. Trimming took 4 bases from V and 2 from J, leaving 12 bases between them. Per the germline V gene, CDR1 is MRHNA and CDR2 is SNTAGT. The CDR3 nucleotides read TGTGCCAGCAGTGCCTCGGCGGCCGCTGGAAACACCATATATTTT. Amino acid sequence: CASSASAAAGNTIYF.

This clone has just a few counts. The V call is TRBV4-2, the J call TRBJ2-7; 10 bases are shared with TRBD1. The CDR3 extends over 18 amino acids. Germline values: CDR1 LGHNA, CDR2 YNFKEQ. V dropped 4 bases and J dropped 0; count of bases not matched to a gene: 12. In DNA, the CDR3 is TGTGCCAGCAGCCTAAGGACAGGGGGTGCTACTAACTCCTACGAGCAGTACTTC. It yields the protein CASSLRTGGATNSYEQYF.

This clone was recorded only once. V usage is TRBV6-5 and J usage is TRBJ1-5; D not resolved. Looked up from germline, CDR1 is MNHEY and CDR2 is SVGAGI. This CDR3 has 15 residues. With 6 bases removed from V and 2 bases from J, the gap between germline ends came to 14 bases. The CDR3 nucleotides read TGTGCCAGCAGCCCCTTCCAAGAGGGCAATCAGCCCCAGCATTTT. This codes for CASSPFQEGNQPQHF.

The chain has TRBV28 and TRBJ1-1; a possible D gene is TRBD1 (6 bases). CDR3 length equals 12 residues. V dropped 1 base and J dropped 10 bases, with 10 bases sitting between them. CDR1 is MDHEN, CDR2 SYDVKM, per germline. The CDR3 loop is CASSLYRAAAFF. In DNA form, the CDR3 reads TGTGCCAGCAGTTTATACAGGGCGGCAGCTTTCTTT.